Sequencing of this T cell receptor (beta chain) was carried out in a study of blood T cells in healthy people across ages. Study overall: For every two T cells, template switching captured about one barcoded beta molecule. Study-level findings and limits: Donor CMV status, an unknown factor, possibly confounded changes in expanded clonotypes. Long-lived donors carried more naive CD4+ cells and greater diversity than aged donors.

The CDR3 is 15 residues long. Germline assignment: CDR1 SNHLY and CDR2 FYNNEI. V lost 6 bases, J lost 4 bases, and 19 bases lay in between. As regards this clonotype: The antigen remains undetermined.

Primed by a sample-barcoded 5' primer and a J-beta primer mix, a second PCR proceeded for 7 to 11 cycles. There were at least 2.5 million CDR3-containing paired-end reads obtained from each sample. TCRdb used MiXCR to reprocess the 5' RACE reads, holding one entry per CDR3 protein. The table records roughly 1,300,000 distinct CDR3 sequences, 45% to 70% of them present only once. The chain has TRBV2 and TRBJ2-7; TRBD2 is a possible D gene (6 bases). This receptor was obtained from a man aged 18 to 30 in good health. The material sequenced was blood. CDR3 amino acids: CASRGGVWGFYEQYF. DNA of the CDR3: TGTGCCAGCAGAGGAGGGGTCTGGGGATTTTACGAGCAGTACTTC.